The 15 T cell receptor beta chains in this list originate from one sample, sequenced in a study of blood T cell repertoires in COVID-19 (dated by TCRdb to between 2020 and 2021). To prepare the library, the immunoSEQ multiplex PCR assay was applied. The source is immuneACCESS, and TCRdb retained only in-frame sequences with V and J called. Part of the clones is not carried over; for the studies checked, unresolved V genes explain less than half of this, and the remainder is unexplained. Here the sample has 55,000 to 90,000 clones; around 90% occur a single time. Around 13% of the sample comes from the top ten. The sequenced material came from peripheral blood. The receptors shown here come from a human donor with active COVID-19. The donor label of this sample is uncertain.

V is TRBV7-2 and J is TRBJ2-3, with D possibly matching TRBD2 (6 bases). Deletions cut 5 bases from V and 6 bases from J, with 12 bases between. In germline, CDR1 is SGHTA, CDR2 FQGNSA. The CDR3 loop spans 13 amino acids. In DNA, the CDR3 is TGTGCCAGCAGCCGGGGGACTGCGGATACGCAGTATTTT. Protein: CASSRGTADTQYF.

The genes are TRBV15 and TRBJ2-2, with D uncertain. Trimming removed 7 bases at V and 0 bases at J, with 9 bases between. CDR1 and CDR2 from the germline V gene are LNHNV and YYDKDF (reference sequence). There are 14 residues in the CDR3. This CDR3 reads CATMPGTNTGELFF. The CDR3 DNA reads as TGTGCCACCATGCCAGGAACGAACACCGGGGAGCTGTTTTTT.

Here the CDR3 reads CASGGQPNTDTQYF. The CDR3, as DNA: TGTGCCAGCGGGGGACAGCCTAACACAGATACGCAGTATTTT. The chain combines TRBV6-5 with TRBJ2-3, with TRBD1 identical over 7 bases. V lost 8 bases and J lost 2; bases outside the gene matches: 7. Germline V CDR1 and CDR2: MNHEY, SVGAGI. The CDR3 consists of 14 residues.

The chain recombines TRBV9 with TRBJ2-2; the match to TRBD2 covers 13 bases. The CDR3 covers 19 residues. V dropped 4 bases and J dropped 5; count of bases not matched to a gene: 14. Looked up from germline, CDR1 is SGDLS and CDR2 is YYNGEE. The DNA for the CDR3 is TGTGCCAGCAGCCCACGTCCCGGGACTAGCGGGATTTCAACCGGGGAGCTGTTTTTT. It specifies CASSPRPGTSGISTGELFF.

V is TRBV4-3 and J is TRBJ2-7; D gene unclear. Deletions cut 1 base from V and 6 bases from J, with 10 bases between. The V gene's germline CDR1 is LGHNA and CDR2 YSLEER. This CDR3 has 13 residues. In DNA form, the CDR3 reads TGCGCCAGCAGCCAAGGAGTGTCAGGCGAGCAGTACTTC. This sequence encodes CASSQGVSGEQYF.

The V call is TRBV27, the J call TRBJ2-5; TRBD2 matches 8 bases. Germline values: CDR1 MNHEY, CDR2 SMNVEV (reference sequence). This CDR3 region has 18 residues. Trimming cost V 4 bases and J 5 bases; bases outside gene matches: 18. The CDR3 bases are TGTGCCAGCAGTTCGCGTGGGATGGACGGGAGGGCCAGGGAGACCCAGTACTTC. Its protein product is CASSSRGMDGRARETQYF.

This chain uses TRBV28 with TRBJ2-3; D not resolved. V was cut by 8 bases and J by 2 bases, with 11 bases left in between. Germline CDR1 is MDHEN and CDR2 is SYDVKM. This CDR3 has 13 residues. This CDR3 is CASLSRVTDTQYF. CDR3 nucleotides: TGTGCCAGCTTGTCTCGGGTCACAGATACGCAGTATTTT.

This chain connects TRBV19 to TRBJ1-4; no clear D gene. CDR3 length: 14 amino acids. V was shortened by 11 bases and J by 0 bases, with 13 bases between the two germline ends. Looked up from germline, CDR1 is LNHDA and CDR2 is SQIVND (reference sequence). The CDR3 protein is CACRDTATNEKLFF. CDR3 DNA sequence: TGTGCCTGCCGGGATACCGCAACTAATGAAAAACTGTTTTTT.

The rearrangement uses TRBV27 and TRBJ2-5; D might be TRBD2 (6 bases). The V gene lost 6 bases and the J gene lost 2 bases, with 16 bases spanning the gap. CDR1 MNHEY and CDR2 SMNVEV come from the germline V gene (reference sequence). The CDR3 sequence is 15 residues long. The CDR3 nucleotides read TGTGCCAGCAGCTGGCAGAGCGGGCAACAAGAGACCCAGTACTTC. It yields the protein CASSWQSGQQETQYF.

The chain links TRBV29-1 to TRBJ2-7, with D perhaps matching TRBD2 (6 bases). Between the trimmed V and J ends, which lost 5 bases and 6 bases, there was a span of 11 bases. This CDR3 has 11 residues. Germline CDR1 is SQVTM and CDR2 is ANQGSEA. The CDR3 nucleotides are TGCAGCGTTAGGCAGGGAGGCGAGCAGTACTTC. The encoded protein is CSVRQGGEQYF.

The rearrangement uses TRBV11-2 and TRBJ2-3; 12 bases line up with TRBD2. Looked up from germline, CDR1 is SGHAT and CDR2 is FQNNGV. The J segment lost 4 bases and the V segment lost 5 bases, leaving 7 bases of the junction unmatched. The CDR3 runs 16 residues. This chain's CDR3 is CASSPRLAGASDTQYF. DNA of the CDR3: TGTGCCAGCAGCCCTCGACTAGCGGGAGCTTCAGATACGCAGTATTTT. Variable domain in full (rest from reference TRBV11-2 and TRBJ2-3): EAGVAQSPRYKIIEKRQSVAFWCNPISGHATLYWYQQILGQGPKLLIQFQNNGVVDDSQLPKDRFSAERLKGVDSTLKIQPAKLEDSAVYLCASSPRLAGASDTQYFGPGTRLTVL.

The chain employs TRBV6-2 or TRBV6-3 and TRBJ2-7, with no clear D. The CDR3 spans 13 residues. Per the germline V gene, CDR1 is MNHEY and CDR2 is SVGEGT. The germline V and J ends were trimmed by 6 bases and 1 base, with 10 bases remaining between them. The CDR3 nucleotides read TGTGCCAGCAGCCTTAGCAGATCCTACGAGCAGTACTTC. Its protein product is CASSLSRSYEQYF.

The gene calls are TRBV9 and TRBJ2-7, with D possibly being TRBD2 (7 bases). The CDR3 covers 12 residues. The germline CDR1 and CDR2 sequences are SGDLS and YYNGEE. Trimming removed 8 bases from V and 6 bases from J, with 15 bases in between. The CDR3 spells CASGGEGVEQYF. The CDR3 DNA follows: TGTGCCAGTGGTGGGGAGGGGGTCGAGCAGTACTTC.

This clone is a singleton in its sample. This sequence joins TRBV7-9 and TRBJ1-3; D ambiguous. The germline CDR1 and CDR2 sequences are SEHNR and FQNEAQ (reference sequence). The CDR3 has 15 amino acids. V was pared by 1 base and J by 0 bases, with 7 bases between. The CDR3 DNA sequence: TGTGCCAGCAGCTTAGTGGCGGACTCTGGAAACACCATATATTTT. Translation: CASSLVADSGNTIYF.

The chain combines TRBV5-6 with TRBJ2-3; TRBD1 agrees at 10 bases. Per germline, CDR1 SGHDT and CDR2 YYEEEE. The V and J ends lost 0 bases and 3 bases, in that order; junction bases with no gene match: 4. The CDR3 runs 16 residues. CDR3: CASSLGDRGRTDTQYF. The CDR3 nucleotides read TGTGCCAGCAGCTTGGGGGACAGGGGCCGGACAGATACGCAGTATTTT.